Detailed here is one T cell receptor beta chain. The CDR3 extends over 14 amino acids. V lost 3 bases, J lost 2 bases, and 4 bases stayed unmatched. Germline V gene lookup returns CDR1 GTSNPN and CDR2 SVGIG (reference sequence). The protocol was immunoSEQ multiplex PCR, while the TCRdb copy is restricted to in-frame clones and leaves out a portion. This sample yields more than 85,000 clones, of which approximately 75% are seen a single time; approximately 4.4% belongs to the top ten. This entry is derived from a study of blood T cell repertoires in COVID-19. Study overall: Samples of COVID-19 (acute and convalescent) were obtained from the United States, Italy and Spain.

The source is a woman in her forties or fifties with acute or convalescent COVID-19. Sequenced material: peripheral blood. This sequence joins TRBV30 and TRBJ1-2; 9 bases agree with TRBD1. The CDR3 loop reads CAWRRQGVNYGYTF. CDR3 nucleotide sequence: TGTGCCTGGAGGAGACAGGGGGTGAACTATGGCTACACCTTC.